The following is a TCR beta chain sequence with its context. The antigen remains unidentified. In the PCR, 60 Vbeta and 13 Jbeta primers were used. Profiled with immunoSEQ multiplex PCR; TCRdb holds only in-frame clones, not every one. The sample carries about 160,000 clones, around 79% recorded once. This specimen belongs to a study of cytomegalovirus exposure and HLA in healthy donors. Study-wide points: Cytomegalovirus-associated status was assigned to roughly 160 TCR beta chains. Within an earlier analysis, most TCR beta V segments proved productive either about 87% or about 30% of the time. Association of a missense DCLRE1C variant with TCR beta V- and J-gene trimming was reported in a later analysis.

CDR3 length equals 16 residues. V lost 1 base, J lost 5 bases, and 9 bases stayed unmatched. CDR1 and CDR2 from the germline V gene are MGHDK and SYGVNS. This clonotype originated in a female donor in good health and CMV-seronegative. The sequencing sample was made of PBMCs. The chain is built from TRBV25-1 and TRBJ2-5, with 8 bases aligning to TRBD2. The chain's CDR3 is CASSESRGGRYETQYF. CDR3 bases: TGTGCCAGCAGTGAATCTCGGGGGGGGCGGTACGAGACCCAGTACTTC.